These 2 T cell receptor beta chains were sequenced from one sample in a study of cytotoxic CD8 clonotypes in ibrutinib-treated CLL. Repertoires were generated with immunoSEQ multiplex PCR, while TCRdb's copy carries only in-frame clones and drops some. The table has roughly 180,000 clones, about 72% seen once; the top ten hold 13%. The sequenced sample was PBMCs, obtained after 24 months of ibrutinib treatment. These receptors were taken from a human donor with chronic lymphocytic leukemia.

This rearrangement joins TRBV4-2 to TRBJ2-7; 10 nucleotides line up with TRBD1. The CDR3 is 23 amino acids. Losses at the gene ends were 0 bases for V and 0 bases for J; bases not matched to a gene: 23. CDR1 is LGHNA and CDR2 is YNFKEQ in the germline V gene. The CDR3 coding sequence is TGTGCCAGCAGCCAAGATATTCCGGCCAGGGACAGGGGTTGGGGTCTGAGCTCCTACGAGCAGTACTTC. Its translation: CASSQDIPARDRGWGLSSYEQYF.

V gene TRBV6-6 combines with J gene TRBJ2-7, with a weak D call TRBD1 (6 bases). Deletions cut 6 bases from V and 2 bases from J, with 17 bases between. CDR1 is MNHNY and CDR2 is SVGAGI in the germline V gene (reference sequence). This CDR3 is 15 amino acids long. The CDR3, as DNA: TGTGCCAGCAGCCCTCGACAGGCTTCGGCCTACGAGCAGTACTTC. This encodes CASSPRQASAYEQYF.